Below are 20 T cell receptor beta chains sequenced from a single sample in a study of cytomegalovirus exposure and HLA in healthy donors. The study ran its PCR with 60 Vbeta and 13 Jbeta primers. The assay was immunoSEQ multiplex PCR, and TCRdb's table has in-frame clones only and misses some. The sample holds more than 95,000 clones, around 86% seen once. Sequenced material: PBMCs. The receptor source for this set is a man under 40 in good health and CMV-seropositive.

This clone was seen a few times. J is TRBJ2-3 and V is TRBV29-1, with D maybe TRBD1 (5 bases). Germline values: CDR1 SQVTM, CDR2 ANQGSEA. The ends were cut back, 5 bases at V and 3 bases at J, with 12 bases in the middle. The CDR3 consists of 13 residues. This CDR3 is CSVQGARTDTQYF. The DNA of the CDR3 is TGCAGCGTTCAAGGGGCTCGGACAGATACGCAGTATTTT.

The chain is built from TRBV5-1 and TRBJ2-7; no definite D call. The V end lost 9 bases, the J end lost 1 base, and 17 bases lay between the germline ends. CDR1 and CDR2 (germline): SGHRS, YFSETQ. CDR3 length equals 14 residues. The CDR3: CATQAPGQSYEQYF. For the CDR3, the DNA is TGCGCCACCCAAGCCCCGGGTCAGTCCTACGAGCAGTACTTC.

Worth noting for this clone: The conserved closing phenylalanine or tryptophan is absent in this CDR3, likely reflecting a read error. The J gene is TRBJ1-1, the V gene TRBV4-1, with a weak D call TRBD1 (6 bases). V lost 5 bases to trimming and J lost 1 base, with 17 bases between them. Germline V gene sequence: CDR1 MGHRA, CDR2 YSYEKL. The CDR3 length is 16 residues. The CDR3 bases are TGCGCCAGCAGCGGGCGAGGGGGAATTACGAACACTGAAGCTTTCCTT. Translating gives CASSGRGGITNTEAFL.

This clone has only a few counts. The chain employs TRBV5-1 and TRBJ2-7; D ambiguous. The V end lost 4 bases, the J end lost 6 bases, and 11 bases lay between the germline ends. This CDR3 comprises 12 residues. CDR1 is SGHRS and CDR2 is YFSETQ in the germline V gene. The CDR3 reads CASSSSGPEQYF. The CDR3 DNA sequence: TGCGCCAGCAGCAGTTCAGGCCCCGAGCAGTACTTC.

This clone was picked up a small number of times. The chain combines TRBV18 with TRBJ2-7, with 7 bases fitting TRBD1. Germline CDR1 KGHSH, CDR2 LQKENI. J gave up 2 bases and V 6 bases, and 4 bases lay outside the gene matches. There are 13 residues in the CDR3. CDR3 sequence reads: CASSSTGTYEQYF. The CDR3 coding sequence is TGTGCCAGCTCGTCGACAGGGACCTACGAGCAGTACTTC.

The chain combines TRBV9 with TRBJ1-2; 9 bases align to TRBD1. The CDR3 loop spans 16 amino acids. CDR1 and CDR2 (germline): SGDLS, YYNGEE. V dropped 0 bases and J dropped 5; count of bases not matched to a gene: 8. This CDR3 is CASSVAQGAYPYGYTF. The CDR3, as DNA: TGTGCCAGCAGCGTAGCACAGGGGGCCTATCCTTATGGCTACACCTTC.

The chain combines TRBV25-1 with TRBJ1-6; D is ambiguous. The CDR3 is 12 residues long. V dropped 1 base and J dropped 13 bases, with 8 bases sitting between them. CDR1 and CDR2 (germline): MGHDK, SYGVNS. DNA for the CDR3: TGTGCCAGCAGTGAATTTCTAGCCCCCCTCCACTTT. Translating gives CASSEFLAPLHF. Full variable domain (remainder filled in from reference TRBV25-1 and TRBJ1-6): EADIYQTPRYLVIGTGKKITLECSQTMGHDKMYWYQQDPGMELHLIHYSYGVNSTEKGDLSSESTVSRIRTEHFPLTLESARPSHTSQYLCASSEFLAPLHFGNGTRLTVT.

V gene TRBV30 combines with J gene TRBJ1-1; D not resolved. The V and J ends lost 3 bases and 5 bases respectively, with 13 bases between them. The V gene's germline CDR1 is GTSNPN and CDR2 SVGIG (reference sequence). The CDR3 has 13 amino acids. CDR3 sequence (DNA): TGTGCCTGGAGATCCGTTGGGAGGACTGAAGCTTTCTTT. As protein: CAWRSVGRTEAFF.

The rearrangement links TRBV4-1 to TRBJ2-7; D may be TRBD2 (6 bases). The CDR3 is 15 residues long. Trimming took off 0 bases at V and 5 bases at J, with 14 bases between the two ends. Germline V lookup: CDR1 MGHRA, CDR2 YSYEKL. CDR3 nucleotide sequence: TGCGCCAGCAGCCAAGAAACTAGCTTGGGCAACGAGCAGTACTTC. Its translation is CASSQETSLGNEQYF.

The count of this clone is one. V is TRBV4-2 and J is TRBJ2-3; D is undetermined. This CDR3 region has 15 residues. Germline assignment: CDR1 LGHNA and CDR2 YNFKEQ. Trimming shortened V by 2 bases and J by 6 bases, and 15 bases separated the two germline ends. The CDR3 reads CASSQLSSPADTQYF. In DNA, the CDR3 is TGTGCCAGCAGCCAACTATCTTCACCTGCGGATACGCAGTATTTT.

The CDR3 loop reads CASSLTGVQETQYF. CDR3 nucleotide sequence: TGTGCCAGCAGTTTGACAGGGGTCCAAGAGACCCAGTACTTC. The J gene is TRBJ2-5, the V gene TRBV7-8; 8 positions agree with TRBD1. This CDR3 has 14 amino acids. Germline CDR1 SGHVS, CDR2 FQNEAQ. V trimming: 6 bases; J trimming: 1 base; junction bases outside the gene matches: 4.

This chain uses TRBV5-1 with TRBJ2-7; perhaps TRBD1 as D (6 bases). The V end was cut by 4 bases, the J end by 5 bases, with 19 bases between. Germline-derived CDR1 and CDR2 are SGHRS and YFSETQ. There are 15 residues in the CDR3. CDR3 in DNA: TGCGCCAGCAGCCCCCAGGGGCCCCCGTTGAACGAGCAGTACTTC. Protein product: CASSPQGPPLNEQYF.

V is TRBV5-1 and J is TRBJ2-7; the D gene is possibly TRBD2 (6 bases). The CDR3 consists of 13 residues. Trimming took off 3 bases at V and 6 bases at J, with 13 bases between the two ends. Germline values: CDR1 SGHRS, CDR2 YFSETQ. CDR3 residues: CASSSGGAGEQYF. In nucleotides, the CDR3 is TGCGCCAGCAGCTCCGGAGGGGCTGGCGAGCAGTACTTC.

In this sample, this clone turned up once. The chain combines TRBV4-3 with TRBJ2-2; D is possibly TRBD1 (6 bases). The germline gives CDR1 LGHNA, CDR2 YSLEER. The CDR3 loop spans 18 amino acids. V lost 3 bases, J lost 5 bases, and 22 bases lay in between. This chain's CDR3 is CASSQGTLLQEWTGELFF. In DNA form, the CDR3 reads TGCGCCAGCAGCCAGGGGACACTCTTACAGGAATGGACCGGGGAGCTGTTTTTT.

Remarks on this clone: The missing conserved phenylalanine or tryptophan at the end of this CDR3 makes a read error likely. J is TRBJ1-2 and V is TRBV6-5; D unresolved. The germline V and J ends were trimmed by 6 bases and 4 bases, with 9 bases remaining between them. The CDR3 extends over 12 amino acids. The germline CDR1 and CDR2 sequences are MNHEY and SVGAGI. The CDR3 reads CASRRGLYGYTL. The CDR3 DNA follows: TGTGCCAGCAGACGGGGTCTCTATGGCTACACCCTC.

This clone showed up just once. The rearrangement joins TRBV6-1 to TRBJ1-6; D is undetermined. The ends were cut back, 6 bases at V and 6 bases at J, with 6 bases in the middle. The germline V gene has CDR1 MNHNS and CDR2 SASEGT. This CDR3 has 12 amino acids. CDR3 bases: TGTGCCAGCAGGCAGTCTAATTCACCCCTCCACTTT. The encoded protein is CASRQSNSPLHF.

This clone was seen once. The chain uses TRBV7-9 and TRBJ1-1, with D uncertain. The V and J ends lost 3 bases and 0 bases respectively, with 8 bases between them. Looked up from germline, CDR1 is SEHNR and CDR2 is FQNEAQ (reference sequence). The CDR3 has 14 residues. CDR3 sequence reads: CASSFRGMNTEAFF. The CDR3 nucleotides are TGTGCCAGCAGCTTCCGGGGTATGAACACTGAAGCTTTCTTT.

The chain combines TRBV10-2 with TRBJ1-4, with D unresolved. V was clipped by 8 bases and J by 2 bases, with 15 bases between them. This CDR3 contains 15 residues. Germline CDR1 and CDR2: WSHSY and SAAADI. DNA for the CDR3: TGCGCCAGCTGTGTCTCTATAGCGACTAATGAAAAACTGTTTTTT. Translated, it gives CASCVSIATNEKLFF.

The CDR3 here is CASRLVGGDYEQYF. Written as DNA, the CDR3 is TGTGCAAGTCGCTTAGTGGGGGGGGATTACGAGCAGTACTTC. The rearrangement links TRBV12-2 to TRBJ2-7; TRBD2 is the table's D call and was not checked against the DNA. TRBV12-2 is annotated as a pseudogene. The CDR3 runs to 14 residues.

The rearrangement links TRBV30 to TRBJ1-1, with 9 bases fitting TRBD1. Germline values: CDR1 GTSNPN, CDR2 SVGIG (reference sequence). Trimming removed 1 base from V and 1 base from J; junction bases left unmatched: 10. This CDR3 has 17 residues. CDR3 in DNA: TGTGCCTGGAGTGCTCCATACAGGGGGCCCAAGAACACTGAAGCTTTCTTT. Translated, it gives CAWSAPYRGPKNTEAFF.